These 28 T cell receptor beta chains share one sample of origin, sequenced in a study of T cells in Graves' hyperthyroidism and ophthalmopathy. Amplification of TCR beta CDR3 regions used RNA as the template. TCR CDR3 underwent first-round RT-PCR with the HTBI primer set. TCRdb processed the multiplex PCR reads anew with MiXCR; each CDR3 protein has one entry. Of around 380,000 distinct CDR3 sequences listed, 13% were seen once; the top ten hold 20%. The sample comprised blood. The source is a man aged 30-40 years with Graves' hyperthyroidism that later progressed to Graves' ophthalmopathy.

V and J are TRBV20-1 and TRBJ1-5; D remains unclear. The V end lost 0 bases, the J end lost 5 bases, and 11 bases lay between the germline ends. The CDR3 consists of 14 residues. Germline V gene data show CDR1 as DFQATT and CDR2 as SNEGSKA (reference sequence). This CDR3 reads CSARDVTADQPQHF. CDR3 DNA sequence: TGCAGTGCTAGAGATGTCACAGCAGATCAGCCCCAGCATTTT.

This clonotype showed up many times. The chain couples TRBV12-3 or TRBV12-4 to TRBJ2-3; 9 bases fit TRBD2. This CDR3 region has 17 residues. Losses at the gene ends were 3 bases for V and 2 bases for J; bases not matched to a gene: 9. The CDR3 DNA sequence: TGTGCCAGCAGTTTTCCCCCAGCGGGGGGCTACACAGATACGCAGTATTTT. This sequence encodes CASSFPPAGGYTDTQYF.

A word on this clonotype: A much bigger clone sits one base away, suggesting this may be a read error. No conserved phenylalanine or tryptophan is present at the end of the CDR3, so a read error is the likely explanation. This chain joins TRBV28 and TRBJ2-3; 7 bases fit TRBD2. Germline V CDR1 and CDR2: MDHEN, SYDVKM. The CDR3 contains 16 residues. Germline trimming cut 3 bases from V and 0 bases from J; bases unmatched to any gene: 6. CDR3 bases: TGTGCCAGCAGTTTTTGGGGGGGGAGAAGCACAGATACGCAGTATTTA. This sequence encodes CASSFWGGRSTDTQYL.

This clonotype was observed a handful of times. The chain links TRBV28 to TRBJ1-6; TRBD1 aligns across 7 bases. Germline V gives CDR1 MDHEN, CDR2 SYDVKM. The CDR3 sequence is 15 residues long. V trimming: 4 bases; J trimming: 7 bases; junction bases outside the gene matches: 7. The CDR3 loop is CASSWGQRENSPLHF. For the CDR3, the DNA is TGTGCCAGCAGTTGGGGACAGAGGGAAAATTCACCCCTCCACTTT.

This clonotype was seen many times. The genes are TRBV12-3 or TRBV12-4 and TRBJ1-4; 10 bases are shared with TRBD1. Trimming removed 5 bases from V and 8 bases from J; junction bases left unmatched: 5. The CDR3 has 14 amino acids. CDR3 DNA: TGTGCCAGCAGTATGGACAGGGGGGCCGAAAAACTGTTTTTT. Translated: CASSMDRGAEKLFF.

This clonotype was seen at least ten times. The V gene is TRBV2, the J gene TRBJ1-1; the D is unclear. Germline values: CDR1 SNHLY, CDR2 FYNNEI. The germline V and J ends were trimmed by 3 bases and 4 bases, with 9 bases remaining between them. The CDR3 is made up of 13 amino acids. CDR3 bases: TGTGCCAGCAGTGAGGGGAGTGTCACTGAAGCTTTCTTT. It yields the protein CASSEGSVTEAFF.

There are many counts of this clonotype. The chain is built from TRBV2 and TRBJ1-5; 8 bases align to TRBD1. In germline, CDR1 is SNHLY, CDR2 FYNNEI. CDR3 length equals 14 residues. V shed 6 bases, J shed 1 base, and the junction held 2 bases outside the gene matches. CDR3 residues: CASRQGVSNQPQHF. The CDR3 DNA is TGTGCCAGCAGACAGGGGGTCAGCAATCAGCCCCAGCATTTT.

A few counts support this clonotype. The rearrangement joins TRBV10-1 to TRBJ2-2, with TRBD2 matching over 9 bases. The CDR3 contains 13 residues. The germline V gene has CDR1 WNHNN and CDR2 SYGVQD (reference sequence). V lost 8 bases to trimming and J lost 6 bases; unmatched junction nucleotides: 4. This CDR3 reads CASAGGPAGELFF. In nucleotides, the CDR3 is TGCGCCAGCGCGGGGGGGCCAGCCGGGGAGCTGTTTTTT.

This clonotype has a count of ten or more. The chain has TRBV7-2 and TRBJ2-4; D remains ambiguous. This CDR3 is 15 amino acids long. Trimming took off 7 bases at V and 0 bases at J, with 13 bases between the two ends. Per the germline V gene, CDR1 is SGHTA and CDR2 is FQGNSA. The CDR3 DNA reads as TGTGCCAGCACCCCCCAGCCTCTAGCCAAAAACATTCAGTACTTC. This encodes CASTPQPLAKNIQYF.

The table lists this clonotype with a few counts. This chain uses TRBV20-1 with TRBJ1-3; possible D gene TRBD1, 6 bases. CDR3 size: 15 residues. Germline lookup yields CDR1 DFQATT and CDR2 SNEGSKA (reference sequence). V lost 6 bases and J 0 bases, leaving 15 bases between the germline ends. As DNA, the CDR3 is TGCAGTGCACTTGACAGGAACGTCTCTGGAAACACCATATATTTT. Translation: CSALDRNVSGNTIYF.

Ten or more counts support this clonotype. The chain has TRBV11-2 and TRBJ2-5, with 8 bases identical to TRBD1. Germline V gene data show CDR1 as SGHAT and CDR2 as FQNNGV. CDR3 length equals 15 residues. J was trimmed by 5 bases and V by 1 base; bases with no gene match: 6. The chain's CDR3 is CASSLVPGGWETQYF. The DNA for the CDR3 is TGTGCCAGCAGCTTAGTGCCAGGGGGCTGGGAGACCCAGTACTTC. Full variable domain (rest looked up from reference TRBV11-2 and TRBJ2-5): EAGVAQSPRYKIIEKRQSVAFWCNPISGHATLYWYQQILGQGPKLLIQFQNNGVVDDSQLPKDRFSAERLKGVDSTLKIQPAKLEDSAVYLCASSLVPGGWETQYFGPGTRLLVL.

Only a few counts were recorded for this clonotype. The V call is TRBV15, the J call TRBJ1-5, with a possible D match to TRBD1 (5 bases). The V end was cut by 5 bases, the J end by 4 bases, with 12 bases between. Germline V lookup: CDR1 LNHNV, CDR2 YYDKDF (reference sequence). CDR3 length equals 14 residues. This chain's CDR3 is CATSSRRGNQPQHF. DNA of the CDR3: TGTGCCACCAGCTCTCGAAGGGGAAATCAGCCCCAGCATTTT.

This chain uses TRBV20-1 with TRBJ2-1, with D perhaps TRBD2 (5 bases). The V end lost 7 bases, the J end lost 4 bases, and 14 bases lay between the germline ends. The CDR3 has 13 amino acids. Germline CDR1 and CDR2: DFQATT and SNEGSKA (reference sequence). CDR3 sequence: CSDARADYNEQFF. The CDR3 DNA reads TGCAGTGACGCCCGAGCGGATTACAATGAGCAGTTCTTC.

Many counts were recorded for this clonotype. This chain joins TRBV11-2 and TRBJ1-6; D gene uncertain. The ends were cut back, 5 bases at V and 0 bases at J, with 8 bases in the middle. CDR3 length: 15 residues. Germline CDR1 SGHAT, CDR2 FQNNGV. The CDR3 bases are TGTGCCAGCAGCCCCGGACCCTCCTATAATTCACCCCTCCACTTT. Translating it yields CASSPGPSYNSPLHF.

The rearrangement uses TRBV6-1 and TRBJ2-2; D gene ambiguous. With 8 bases removed from V and 1 base from J, the gap between germline ends came to 8 bases. Germline V lookup: CDR1 MNHNS, CDR2 SASEGT. The CDR3 contains 13 residues. CDR3 sequence: CASWQMNTGELFF. In DNA form, the CDR3 reads TGTGCCAGCTGGCAGATGAACACCGGGGAGCTGTTTTTT.

The table lists this clonotype with many counts. The chain is built from TRBV6-2 or TRBV6-3 and TRBJ2-7, with D tentatively TRBD1 (6 bases). This CDR3 contains 15 residues. In germline, CDR1 is MNHEY, CDR2 SVGEGT. V was pared by 7 bases and J by 6 bases, with 22 bases between. The DNA of the CDR3 is TGTGCCAGCAAACACAGGGCGCTCGATTTGGCCGAGCAGTACTTC. It translates to CASKHRALDLAEQYF.

This clonotype was seen repeatedly, ten times or more. This chain connects TRBV2 to TRBJ1-2, with D hard to call. This CDR3 region has 13 residues. CDR1 and CDR2 from the germline V gene are SNHLY and FYNNEI. V was clipped by 3 bases and J by 4 bases, with 9 bases between them. The CDR3 spells CASSDGEPYGYTF. The CDR3 region has the DNA TGTGCCAGCAGTGACGGGGAGCCCTATGGCTACACCTTC.

This clonotype showed up many times. The chain uses TRBV20-1 and TRBJ2-7; 11 bases are a match to TRBD2. The germline V gene encodes CDR1 DFQATT and CDR2 SNEGSKA (reference sequence). This CDR3 comprises 15 residues. Unmatched junction bases numbered 4, after V lost 0 bases and J lost 3 bases. CDR3 region: CSARDRTSGFYEQYF. The CDR3 nucleotides read TGCAGTGCTAGAGATAGGACTAGCGGGTTCTACGAGCAGTACTTC.

This clonotype has a count of ten or more. In DNA form, the CDR3 reads TGCGCCAGCAGTGAGTTTGAGACCCAGTACTTC. Its protein product is CASSEFETQYF. The chain has TRBV10-2 and TRBJ2-5; D call uncertain. The germline gives CDR1 WSHSY, CDR2 SAAADI. CDR3 size: 11 residues. Trimming took off 1 base at V and 5 bases at J, with 2 bases between the two ends.

This clonotype was seen repeatedly, ten times or more. The chain is built from TRBV2 and TRBJ1-2, with D maybe TRBD1 (6 bases). This CDR3 has 12 residues. Trimming left V 8 bases short and J 8 bases short, with 15 bases between. Germline CDR1 reads SNHLY; CDR2 reads FYNNEI. This CDR3 is CASVRGTRGYTF. CDR3 nucleotides: TGTGCCAGCGTAAGGGGGACGAGAGGCTACACCTTC.

V gene TRBV13 combines with J gene TRBJ1-6; a weak D match, TRBD1 (5 bases). CDR3 length: 17 residues. The germline V and J ends were trimmed by 0 bases and 2 bases, with 11 bases remaining between them. Germline CDR1 reads PRHDT; CDR2 reads FYEKMQ (reference sequence). The CDR3 region is CASSLGGGRTYNSPLHF. DNA of the CDR3: TGTGCCAGCAGCTTAGGTGGGGGGAGGACCTATAATTCACCCCTCCACTTT.

In DNA form, the CDR3 reads TGTGCCAGCAGTTTCTCGATCCAGGTTCGCACAGATACGCAGTATTTT. Translation: CASSFSIQVRTDTQYF. This chain links TRBV28 with TRBJ2-3; D gene uncertain. Germline V gives CDR1 MDHEN, CDR2 SYDVKM. V lost 3 bases and J 1 base, leaving 14 bases between the germline ends. The CDR3 totals 16 residues.

The rearrangement uses TRBV9 and TRBJ2-4; 7 nucleotides match TRBD2. V lost 3 bases to trimming and J lost 8 bases; unmatched junction nucleotides: 11. Germline V CDR1 and CDR2: SGDLS, YYNGEE. This CDR3 comprises 15 residues. CDR3 amino acids: CASSAWTSTDDIQYF. In DNA form, the CDR3 reads TGTGCCAGCAGCGCCTGGACTAGTACTGATGACATTCAGTACTTC.

In the case of this clonotype: This may be a read error, as it is one base from a much larger clone. Since the CDR3 does not end with the conserved phenylalanine or tryptophan, this likely comes from a read error. This chain links TRBV12-3 or TRBV12-4 with TRBJ1-5, with D possibly being TRBD1 (6 bases). The CDR3 is 13 residues long. Trimming took off 8 bases at V and 6 bases at J, with 14 bases between the two ends. Here the CDR3 reads CASLGGGGQPQHL. CDR3 bases: TGTGCCAGCCTAGGGGGAGGAGGTCAGCCCCAGCATCTT.

J is TRBJ1-4 and V is TRBV28; tentatively, D is TRBD1 (5 bases). V was clipped by 5 bases and J by 4 bases, with 17 bases between them. Germline V gene sequence: CDR1 MDHEN, CDR2 SYDVKM. CDR3 length equals 16 residues. DNA of the CDR3: TGTGCCAGCAGTCTTAATTTTGGGGGAGGTAATGAAAAACTGTTTTTT. This encodes CASSLNFGGGNEKLFF.

V usage is TRBV20-1 and J usage is TRBJ1-6; TRBD1 matches at 9 bases. Germline V gene lookup returns CDR1 DFQATT and CDR2 SNEGSKA (reference sequence). V lost 6 bases to trimming and J lost 8 bases; unmatched junction nucleotides: 14. CDR3 length: 16 residues. The CDR3, as DNA: TGCAGTGCCCCCACCGGGACAGGGCGGTCTGATTCACCCCTCCACTTT. Translated: CSAPTGTGRSDSPLHF.

This clonotype was observed at least ten times. The rearrangement joins TRBV5-1 to TRBJ2-2; D not certain. Trimming cost V 1 base and J 5 bases, with 6 bases left between them. Germline V CDR1 and CDR2: SGHRS, YFSETQ. The CDR3 length is 13 residues. CDR3 amino acids: CASSLSITGELFF. CDR3 bases: TGCGCCAGCAGCTTGTCGATTACCGGGGAGCTGTTTTTT.

The chain combines TRBV14 with TRBJ2-5; D is unclear. CDR1 and CDR2 from the germline V gene are SGHDN and FVKESK. This CDR3 contains 13 residues. V lost 4 bases and J lost 4, with 10 bases in between. The CDR3 is CASSRGWGETQYF. The CDR3 nucleotides read TGTGCCAGCAGCCGTGGATGGGGAGAGACCCAGTACTTC.